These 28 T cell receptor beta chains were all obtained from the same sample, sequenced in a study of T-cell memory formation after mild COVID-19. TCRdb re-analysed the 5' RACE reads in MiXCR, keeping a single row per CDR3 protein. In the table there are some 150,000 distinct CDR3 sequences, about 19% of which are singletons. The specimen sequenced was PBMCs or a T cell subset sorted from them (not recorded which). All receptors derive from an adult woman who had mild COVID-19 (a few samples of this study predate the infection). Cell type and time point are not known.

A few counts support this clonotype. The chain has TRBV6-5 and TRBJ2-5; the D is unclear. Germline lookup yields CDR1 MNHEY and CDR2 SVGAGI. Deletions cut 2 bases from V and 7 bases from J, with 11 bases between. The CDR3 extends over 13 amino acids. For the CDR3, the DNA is TGTGCCAGCAGTTACGGGGTTTATGGGACCCAGTACTTC. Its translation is CASSYGVYGTQYF.

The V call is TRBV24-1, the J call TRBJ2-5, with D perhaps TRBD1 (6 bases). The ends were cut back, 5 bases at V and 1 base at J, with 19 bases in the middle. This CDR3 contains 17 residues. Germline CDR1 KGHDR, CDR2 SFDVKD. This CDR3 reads CATSASRDNPLQETQYF. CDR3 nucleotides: TGTGCCACCAGTGCTAGCCGGGACAACCCACTCCAAGAGACCCAGTACTTC.

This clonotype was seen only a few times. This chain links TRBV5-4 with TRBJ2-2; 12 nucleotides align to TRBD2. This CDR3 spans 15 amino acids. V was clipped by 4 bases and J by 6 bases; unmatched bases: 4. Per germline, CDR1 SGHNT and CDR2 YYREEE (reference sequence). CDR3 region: CASSLGTSGSGELFF. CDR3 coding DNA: TGTGCCAGCAGCCTTGGGACTAGCGGGTCCGGGGAGCTGTTTTTT.

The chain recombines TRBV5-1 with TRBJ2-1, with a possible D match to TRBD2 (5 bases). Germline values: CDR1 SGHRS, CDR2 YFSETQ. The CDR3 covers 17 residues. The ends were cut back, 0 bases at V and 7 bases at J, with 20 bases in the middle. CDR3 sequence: CASSLASGAALGNEQFF. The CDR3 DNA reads TGCGCCAGCAGCTTGGCCAGCGGAGCTGCCTTAGGGAATGAGCAGTTCTTC.

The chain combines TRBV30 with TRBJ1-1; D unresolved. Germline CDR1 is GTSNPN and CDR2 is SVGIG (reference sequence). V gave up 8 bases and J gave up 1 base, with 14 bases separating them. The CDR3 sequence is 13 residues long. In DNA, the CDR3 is TGTGCCGGGCGGAGAAATTCGAACACTGAAGCTTTCTTT. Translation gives CAGRRNSNTEAFF.

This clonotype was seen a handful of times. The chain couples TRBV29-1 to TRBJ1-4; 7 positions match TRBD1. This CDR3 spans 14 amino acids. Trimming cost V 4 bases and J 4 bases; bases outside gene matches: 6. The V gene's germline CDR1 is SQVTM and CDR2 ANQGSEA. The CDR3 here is CSVVKGGFNEKLFF. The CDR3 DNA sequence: TGCAGCGTTGTGAAAGGGGGCTTTAATGAAAAACTGTTTTTT.

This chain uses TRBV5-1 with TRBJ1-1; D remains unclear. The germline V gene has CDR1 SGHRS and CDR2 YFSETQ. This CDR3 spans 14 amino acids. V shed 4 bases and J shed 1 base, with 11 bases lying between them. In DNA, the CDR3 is TGCGCCAGCAGCCTGATCGTCGGGAACACTGAAGCTTTCTTT. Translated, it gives CASSLIVGNTEAFF.

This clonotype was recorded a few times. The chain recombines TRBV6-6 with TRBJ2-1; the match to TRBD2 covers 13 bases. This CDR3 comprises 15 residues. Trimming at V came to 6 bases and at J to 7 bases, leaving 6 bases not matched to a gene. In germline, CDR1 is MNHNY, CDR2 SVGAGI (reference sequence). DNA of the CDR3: TGTGCCAGCAGAAAACTAGCGGGAGGGGAGAATGAGCAGTTCTTC. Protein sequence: CASRKLAGGENEQFF.

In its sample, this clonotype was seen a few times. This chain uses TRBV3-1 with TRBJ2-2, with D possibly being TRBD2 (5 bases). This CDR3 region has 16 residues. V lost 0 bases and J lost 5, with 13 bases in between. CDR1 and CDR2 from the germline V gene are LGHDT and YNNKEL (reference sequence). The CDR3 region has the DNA TGTGCCAGCAGCCAAGACTCGGGATTGGGGACCGGGGAGCTGTTTTTT. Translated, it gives CASSQDSGLGTGELFF.

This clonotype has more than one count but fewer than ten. This CDR3 reads CASSLDLAGQFF. The CDR3 bases are TGTGCCAGCAGCTTAGATCTAGCGGGCCAGTTCTTC. The chain couples TRBV7-2 to TRBJ2-1; 8 nucleotides align to TRBD2. Germline values: CDR1 SGHTA, CDR2 FQGNSA. V dropped 1 base and J dropped 13; count of bases not matched to a gene: 3. The CDR3 spans 12 residues.

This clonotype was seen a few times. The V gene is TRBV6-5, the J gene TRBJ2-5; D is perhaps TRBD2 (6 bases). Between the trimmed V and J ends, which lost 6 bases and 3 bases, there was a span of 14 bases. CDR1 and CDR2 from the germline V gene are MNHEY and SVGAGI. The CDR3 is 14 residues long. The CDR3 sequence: CASRPRDSKETQYF. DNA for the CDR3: TGTGCCAGCAGACCCAGGGACTCCAAAGAGACCCAGTACTTC.

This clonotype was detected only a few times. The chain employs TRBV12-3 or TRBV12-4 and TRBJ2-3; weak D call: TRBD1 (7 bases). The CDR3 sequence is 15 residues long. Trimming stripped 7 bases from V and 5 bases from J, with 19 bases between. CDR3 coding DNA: TGTGCCAGCACTCGATCAGGGGGGCCGGAAGATACGCAGTATTTT. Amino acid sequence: CASTRSGGPEDTQYF.

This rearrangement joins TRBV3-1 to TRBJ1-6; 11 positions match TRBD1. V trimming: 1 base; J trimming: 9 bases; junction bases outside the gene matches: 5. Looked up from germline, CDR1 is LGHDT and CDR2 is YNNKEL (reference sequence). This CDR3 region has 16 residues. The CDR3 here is CASSQVPGTGGSPLHF. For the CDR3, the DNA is TGTGCCAGCAGCCAAGTTCCCGGGACAGGGGGTTCACCCCTCCACTTT.

The CDR3 nucleotides are TGTGCCAGCAGTTTGACTAAAGCCGGGGAGCTGTTTTTT. Its translation: CASSLTKAGELFF. This chain joins TRBV28 and TRBJ2-2; the D gene is possibly TRBD2 (5 bases). Trimming pared 3 bases from V and 6 bases from J, leaving 8 bases between. The CDR3 runs 13 residues. Germline CDR1 and CDR2: MDHEN and SYDVKM.

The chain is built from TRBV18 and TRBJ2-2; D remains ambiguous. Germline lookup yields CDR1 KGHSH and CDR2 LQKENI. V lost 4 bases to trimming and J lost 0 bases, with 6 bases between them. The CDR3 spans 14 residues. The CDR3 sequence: CASSLYTNTGELFF. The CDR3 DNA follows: TGTGCCAGCTCACTCTACACGAACACCGGGGAGCTGTTTTTT.

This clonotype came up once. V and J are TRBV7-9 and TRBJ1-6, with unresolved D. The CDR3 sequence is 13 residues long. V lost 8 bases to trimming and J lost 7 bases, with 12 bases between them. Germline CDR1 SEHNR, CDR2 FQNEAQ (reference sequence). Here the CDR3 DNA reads TGTGCCAGCGCGCGGGGTTGGAATTCACCCCTCCACTTT. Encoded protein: CASARGWNSPLHF.

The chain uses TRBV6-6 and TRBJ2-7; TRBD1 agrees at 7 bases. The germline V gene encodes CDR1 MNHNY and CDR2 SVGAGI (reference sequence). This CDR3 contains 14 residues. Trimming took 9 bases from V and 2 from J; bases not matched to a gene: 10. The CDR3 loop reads CASTYGQAPYEQYF. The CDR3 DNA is TGTGCCAGTACCTACGGACAGGCGCCCTACGAGCAGTACTTC.

The CDR3 sequence: CASTSQGGYGYTF. Here the CDR3 DNA reads TGCGCCAGCACCTCGCAGGGAGGCTATGGCTACACCTTC. The V and J genes are TRBV5-1 and TRBJ1-2; the D gene is possibly TRBD1 (5 bases). V was pared by 6 bases and J by 4 bases, with 13 bases between. Per germline, CDR1 SGHRS and CDR2 YFSETQ. The CDR3 loop spans 13 amino acids. The variable domain in full, completed from reference TRBV5-1 and TRBJ1-2, reads KAGVTQTPRYLIKTRGQQVTLSCSPISGHRSVSWYQQTPGQGLQFLFEYFSETQRNKGNFPGRFSGRQFSNSRSEMNVSTLELGDSALYLCASTSQGGYGYTFGSGTRLTVV.

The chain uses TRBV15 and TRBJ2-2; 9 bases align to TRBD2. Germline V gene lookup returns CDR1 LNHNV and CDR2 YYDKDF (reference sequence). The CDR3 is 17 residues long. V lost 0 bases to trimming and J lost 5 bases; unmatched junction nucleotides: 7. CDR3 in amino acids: CATSRDQAGGPTGELFF. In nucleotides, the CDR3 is TGTGCCACCAGCAGAGATCAGGCGGGAGGGCCGACCGGGGAGCTGTTTTTT.

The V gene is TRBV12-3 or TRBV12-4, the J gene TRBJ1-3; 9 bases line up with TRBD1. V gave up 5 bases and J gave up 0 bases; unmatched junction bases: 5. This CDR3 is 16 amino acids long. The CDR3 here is CASSTTGGLSGNTIYF. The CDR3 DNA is TGTGCCAGCAGTACCACAGGGGGCCTCTCTGGAAACACCATATATTTT.

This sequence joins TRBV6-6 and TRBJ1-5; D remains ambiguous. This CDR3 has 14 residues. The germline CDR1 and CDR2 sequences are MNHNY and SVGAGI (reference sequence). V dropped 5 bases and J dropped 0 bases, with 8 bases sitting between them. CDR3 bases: TGTGCCAGCAGTCAGCTGTATAGCAATCAGCCCCAGCATTTT. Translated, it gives CASSQLYSNQPQHF.

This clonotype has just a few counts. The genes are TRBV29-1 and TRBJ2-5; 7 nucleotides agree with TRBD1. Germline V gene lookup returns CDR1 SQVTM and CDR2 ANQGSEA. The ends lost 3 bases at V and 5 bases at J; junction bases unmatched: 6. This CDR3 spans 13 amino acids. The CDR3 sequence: CSVEGQIRETQYF. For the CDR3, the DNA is TGCAGCGTTGAGGGACAGATTAGGGAGACCCAGTACTTC.

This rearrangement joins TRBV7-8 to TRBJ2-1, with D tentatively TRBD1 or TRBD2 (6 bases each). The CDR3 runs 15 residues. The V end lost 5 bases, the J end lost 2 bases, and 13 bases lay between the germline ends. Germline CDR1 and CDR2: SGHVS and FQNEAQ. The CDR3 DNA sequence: TGTGCCAGCAGCCCCCTGGGGGGCGCCTACAATGAGCAGTTCTTC. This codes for CASSPLGGAYNEQFF.

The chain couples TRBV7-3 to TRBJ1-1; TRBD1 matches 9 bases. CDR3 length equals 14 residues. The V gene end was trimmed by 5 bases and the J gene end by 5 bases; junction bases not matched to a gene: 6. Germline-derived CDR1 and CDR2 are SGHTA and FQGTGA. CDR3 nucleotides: TGTGCCAGCAGCAGAGACAGGGGGGCTACTGAAGCTTTCTTT. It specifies CASSRDRGATEAFF.

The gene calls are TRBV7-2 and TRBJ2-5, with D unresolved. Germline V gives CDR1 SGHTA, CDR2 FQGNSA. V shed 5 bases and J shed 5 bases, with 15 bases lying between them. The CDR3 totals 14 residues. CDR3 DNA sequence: TGTGCCAGCAGCCCAACCGGTTGGGGTGAGACCCAGTACTTC. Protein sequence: CASSPTGWGETQYF. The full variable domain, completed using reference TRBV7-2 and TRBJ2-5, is GAGVSQSPSNKVTEKGKDVELRCDPISGHTALYWYRQSLGQGLEFLIYFQGNSAPDKSGLPSDRFSAERTGGSVSTLTIQRTQQEDSAVYLCASSPTGWGETQYFGPGTRLLVL.

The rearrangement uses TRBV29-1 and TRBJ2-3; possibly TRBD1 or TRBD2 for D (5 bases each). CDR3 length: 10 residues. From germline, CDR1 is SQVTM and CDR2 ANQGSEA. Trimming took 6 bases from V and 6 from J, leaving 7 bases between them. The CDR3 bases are TGCAGCGTGGGACCGGATACGCAGTATTTT. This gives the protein CSVGPDTQYF.

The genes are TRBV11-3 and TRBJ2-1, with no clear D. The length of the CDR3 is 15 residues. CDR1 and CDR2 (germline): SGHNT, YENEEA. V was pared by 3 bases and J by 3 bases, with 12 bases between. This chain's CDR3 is CASSFGVTVYNEQFF. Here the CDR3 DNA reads TGTGCCAGCAGCTTTGGAGTGACCGTCTACAATGAGCAGTTCTTC.

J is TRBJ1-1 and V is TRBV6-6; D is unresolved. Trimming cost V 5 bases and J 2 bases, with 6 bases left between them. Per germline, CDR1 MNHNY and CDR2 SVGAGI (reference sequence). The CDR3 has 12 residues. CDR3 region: CASSTQNTEAFF. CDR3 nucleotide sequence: TGTGCCAGCAGTACCCAAAACACTGAAGCTTTCTTT.